The 3 T cell receptor beta chains given below trace back to one sample, sequenced in a study of shared clonotypes between healthy human individuals. Measured with immunoSEQ multiplex PCR; TCRdb has only the in-frame clones, and not every one. The table has around 2,000,000 clones, 85% to 95% seen once. CD8 cells regarded as naive lacked CD45RO, were positively chosen for CCR7, and omitted terminally differentiated effector memory CD45RA+ cells. Sequencing input: naive CD8+ T cells from PBMCs. The receptor source for this set is a man aged 18 to 29 in good health. Some clones in this sample may be carry-over from other donors' samples.

This clone was detected once. The chain uses TRBV7-7 and TRBJ2-2; D is undetermined. CDR1 and CDR2 from the germline V gene are SSHAT and FNYEAQ (reference sequence). Between the trimmed V and J ends, which lost 1 base and 1 base, there was a span of 7 bases. The CDR3 spans 15 residues. The CDR3 sequence is CASSLGYGNTGELFF. The CDR3, as DNA: TGTGCCAGCAGCTTAGGGTACGGGAACACCGGGGAGCTGTTTTTT.

The chain links TRBV7-8 to TRBJ2-7; 9 nucleotides line up with TRBD2. The germline CDR1 and CDR2 sequences are SGHVS and FQNEAQ. Unmatched junction bases numbered 9, after V lost 4 bases and J lost 5 bases. This CDR3 is 15 amino acids long. CDR3 in DNA: TGTGCCAGCAGCTACAGAGCGGGAGGCGGGGACGAGCAGTACTTC. Encoded protein: CASSYRAGGGDEQYF.

The genes are TRBV5-1 and TRBJ2-1; D is perhaps TRBD2 (5 bases). CDR1 is SGHRS, CDR2 YFSETQ, per germline. The CDR3 loop spans 14 amino acids. V was trimmed by 2 bases and J by 8 bases, leaving 14 bases between them. The CDR3 sequence: CASSFRGGGDEQFF. The CDR3 region has the DNA TGCGCCAGCAGCTTTAGAGGAGGAGGCGATGAGCAGTTCTTC.